Listed here is a single T cell receptor (beta chain). This sample was taken from a study of OX40 agonist ivuxolimab in advanced cancers. The germline V gene encodes CDR1 SNHLY and CDR2 FYNNEI. V lost 6 bases, J lost 0 bases, and 4 bases stayed unmatched. This CDR3 region has 15 residues. Method: immunoSEQ multiplex PCR; TCRdb's copy keeps in-frame clones and lacks some. The sample yields fewer than 80,000 clones, about 85% seen once. The V call is TRBV2, the J call TRBJ1-4; 7 nucleotides match TRBD1. This clonotype originated in an adult with an advanced solid tumor such as melanoma, head and neck, liver or kidney cancer. The material was CD4+ or CD8+ T cells sorted from blood, obtained in a trial of the OX40 agonist ivuxolimab. The CDR3 DNA sequence: TGTGCCAGCAGGGGGGACAGTTCAACTAATGAAAAACTGTTTTTT. It is translated as CASRGDSSTNEKLFF. The whole variable domain, remainder taken from reference TRBV2 and TRBJ1-4, is EPEVTQTPSHQVTQMGQEVILRCVPISNHLYFYWYRQILGQKVEFLVSFYNNEISEKSEIFDDQFSVERPDGSNFTLKIRSTKLEDSAMYFCASRGDSSTNEKLFFGSGTQLSVL.